A single sample is the source of the 12 T cell receptor beta chains below, sequenced in a study of shared clonotypes between healthy human individuals. Profiling relied on immunoSEQ multiplex PCR, and the TCRdb table lists in-frame clones only, not all of them. Of approximately 510,000 clones in the sample, 70% to 80% were seen once. The sample was PBMCs. These receptors all come from a woman aged 40 to 50 in good health. Some clones in this sample may be carry-over from other donors' samples.

The chain recombines TRBV7-8 with TRBJ1-1; perhaps TRBD1 as D (6 bases). CDR1 is SGHVS, CDR2 FQNEAQ, per germline. Trimming shortened V by 0 bases and J by 1 base, and 6 bases separated the two germline ends. The CDR3 totals 14 residues. The CDR3 DNA sequence: TGTGCCAGCAGCTTAGCGGACAGGAACACTGAAGCTTTCTTT. Protein product: CASSLADRNTEAFF. The full variable domain, rest sourced from reference TRBV7-8 and TRBJ1-1, is GAGVSQSPRYKVAKRGQDVALRCDPISGHVSLFWYQQALGQGPEFLTYFQNEAQLDKSGLPSDRFFAERPEGSVSTLKIQRTQQEDSAVYLCASSLADRNTEAFFGQGTRLTVV.

This chain joins TRBV4-1 and TRBJ1-6; no reliable D call. The CDR3 has 14 residues. Germline assignment: CDR1 MGHRA and CDR2 YSYEKL. Trimming left V 2 bases short and J 7 bases short, with 9 bases between. Written as DNA, the CDR3 is TGCGCCAGCAGCCAACGGTCGGAGAATTCACCCCTCCACTTT. Protein sequence: CASSQRSENSPLHF.

Of note for this clone: A far larger clone is only one base removed, so a read error is likely. CDR3 DNA sequence: TGTGCCAGCGGCTCGCCACTAGCGGATTCCTACGAGCAGTACTTC. Its protein is CASGSPLADSYEQYF. The rearrangement links TRBV5-6 to TRBJ2-7, with TRBD2 identical over 8 bases. The V and J ends lost 7 bases and 1 base, in that order; junction bases with no gene match: 10. The CDR3 consists of 15 residues. The germline gives CDR1 SGHDT, CDR2 YYEEEE.

The rearrangement links TRBV7-9 to TRBJ2-2; D remains ambiguous. The CDR3 covers 14 residues. Trimming left V 3 bases short and J 2 bases short, with 7 bases between. Germline V gene data show CDR1 as SEHNR and CDR2 as FQNEAQ (reference sequence). The DNA of the CDR3 is TGTGCCAGCAGCTTCGTGGGAAACACCGGGGAGCTGTTTTTT. Protein: CASSFVGNTGELFF.

In this sample, this clone turned up once. V usage is TRBV10-3 and J usage is TRBJ2-3; a weak D match, TRBD2 (6 bases). This CDR3 spans 15 amino acids. V was shortened by 4 bases and J by 1 base, with 12 bases between the two germline ends. The germline CDR1 and CDR2 sequences are ENHRY and SYGVKD. The CDR3 DNA sequence: TGTGCCATCAGTGCGGGAGTTGAAGGCACAGATACGCAGTATTTT. It translates to CAISAGVEGTDTQYF.

The chain couples TRBV5-4 to TRBJ1-1; D is unclear. Trimming removed 0 bases from V and 1 base from J, with 10 bases in between. The CDR3 runs to 15 residues. In germline, CDR1 is SGHNT, CDR2 YYREEE (reference sequence). CDR3 loop: CASSLAGRGNTEAFF. For the CDR3, the DNA is TGTGCCAGCAGCTTGGCGGGCAGAGGGAACACTGAAGCTTTCTTT.

This chain uses TRBV5-8 with TRBJ2-1; D remains unclear. Germline CDR1 and CDR2: SGHTS and YDEGEE. The CDR3 consists of 15 residues. The ends were cut back, 1 base at V and 0 bases at J, with 8 bases in the middle. The DNA of the CDR3 is TGTGCCAGCAGCTTGCACGACTTCTCCTACAATGAGCAGTTCTTC. It translates to CASSLHDFSYNEQFF.

V and J are TRBV10-3 and TRBJ1-2, with D unclear. The germline V and J ends were trimmed by 10 bases and 4 bases, with 19 bases remaining between them. The CDR3 has 14 residues. Germline CDR1 ENHRY, CDR2 SYGVKD. The CDR3 region has the DNA TGTGCCACCCGCCCAGCAGGTGACTTCTATGGCTACACCTTC. Translation gives CATRPAGDFYGYTF.

V is TRBV18 and J is TRBJ2-7; 11 nucleotides align to TRBD1. CDR1 is KGHSH, CDR2 LQKENI, per germline. CDR3 length: 14 amino acids. Trimming cost V 5 bases and J 4 bases; bases outside gene matches: 4. Here the CDR3 reads CASSADRGQYEQYF. The CDR3 DNA is TGTGCCAGCTCAGCGGACAGGGGGCAATACGAGCAGTACTTC.

This clone was observed a handful of times. The rearrangement uses TRBV5-1 and TRBJ2-7; 16 bases agree with TRBD2. CDR1 is SGHRS and CDR2 is YFSETQ in the germline V gene. Unmatched junction bases numbered 3, after V lost 4 bases and J lost 2 bases. The CDR3 sequence is 16 residues long. CDR3 in DNA: TGCGCCAGCAGCGGAGGGACTAGCGGGAGGGCCTACGAGCAGTACTTC. The encoded protein is CASSGGTSGRAYEQYF.

This clone was recorded once. V usage is TRBV2 and J usage is TRBJ1-4, with D maybe TRBD1 (6 bases). From germline, CDR1 is SNHLY and CDR2 FYNNEI. V dropped 7 bases and J dropped 1 base, with 10 bases sitting between them. The CDR3 runs to 14 residues. Here the CDR3 DNA reads TGTGCCAGCATTTACAGGGAAACTAATGAAAAACTGTTTTTT. This codes for CASIYRETNEKLFF.

The chain joins TRBV7-3 to TRBJ2-1; weak D call: TRBD2 (6 bases). This CDR3 spans 13 amino acids. The germline V and J ends were trimmed by 2 bases and 4 bases, with 6 bases remaining between them. Germline V gives CDR1 SGHTA, CDR2 FQGTGA. This CDR3 reads CASSLREYNEQFF. The DNA of the CDR3 is TGTGCCAGCAGCTTACGGGAGTACAATGAGCAGTTCTTC.